This passage covers 13 T cell receptor beta chains from one sample sequenced in a study of immune cell composition in non-small cell lung cancer. This table comes from immunoSEQ multiplex PCR, and its TCRdb copy is limited to in-frame clones, with some not included. This sample has 5,500 to 7,000 clones, with roughly 78% found just once. The sequencing input was lung tumor tissue. The receptors were gathered from a human donor with non-small cell lung cancer.

The gene calls are TRBV11-1 and TRBJ1-3; no reliable D call. Germline V gene lookup returns CDR1 SGHAT and CDR2 FQDESV (reference sequence). The CDR3 totals 15 residues. V was trimmed by 2 bases and J by 3 bases, leaving 11 bases between them. The CDR3 loop is CASSLRGRGGNTIYF. DNA for the CDR3: TGTGCCAGCAGCTTACGCGGTCGGGGTGGAAACACCATATATTTT.

J is TRBJ2-7 and V is TRBV4-2, with 9 bases that match TRBD2. The length of the CDR3 is 18 residues. Germline CDR1 LGHNA, CDR2 YNFKEQ. Trimming took 1 base from V and 0 from J; bases not matched to a gene: 10. In DNA, the CDR3 is TGTGCCAGCAGCCAAGCGGCTCTGACTAGCGGAGACTCCTACGAGCAGTACTTC. As protein: CASSQAALTSGDSYEQYF.

The chain carries TRBV7-9 and TRBJ2-7; no firm D call. The CDR3 is made up of 14 amino acids. The germline gives CDR1 SEHNR, CDR2 FQNEAQ (reference sequence). Trimming took 4 bases from V and 3 from J, leaving 13 bases between them. The CDR3 nucleotides are TGTGCCAGCAGCTCGACGACTGGAAACTACGAGCAGTACTTC. It is translated as CASSSTTGNYEQYF.

V is TRBV19 and J is TRBJ2-7, with D perhaps matching TRBD1 (5 bases). The germline V gene encodes CDR1 LNHDA and CDR2 SQIVND (reference sequence). Trimming took 3 bases from V and 2 from J, leaving 20 bases between them. The CDR3 is made up of 17 amino acids. The CDR3 protein is CASSIRQGRTMPYEQYF. For the CDR3, the DNA is TGTGCCAGTAGTATCCGTCAGGGCCGCACTATGCCCTACGAGCAGTACTTC.

This clone was observed a handful of times. This chain connects TRBV5-4 to TRBJ2-2; D gene uncertain. The CDR3 runs 16 residues. The V gene lost 4 bases and the J gene lost 6 bases, with 19 bases spanning the gap. CDR1 and CDR2 (germline): SGHNT, YYREEE (reference sequence). The CDR3 loop is CASSPPVGEVAGELFF. DNA for the CDR3: TGTGCCAGCAGCCCACCTGTTGGAGAGGTGGCCGGGGAGCTGTTTTTT.

This sequence joins TRBV28 and TRBJ2-5, with D tentatively TRBD1 (6 bases). V shed 8 bases and J shed 3 bases, with 10 bases lying between them. CDR3 length equals 12 residues. CDR1 and CDR2 from the germline V gene are MDHEN and SYDVKM. The CDR3 is CASVRGEETQYF. The CDR3 DNA follows: TGTGCCAGCGTCAGGGGCGAAGAGACCCAGTACTTC.

Concerning this clone itself: At one of its ends the junction is not consistent with the germline gene, which may arise from a read error. V and J are TRBV5-5 and TRBJ2-3; D remains unclear. Germline V lookup: CDR1 SGHKS, CDR2 YYEKEE (reference sequence). The CDR3 spans 13 residues. For the CDR3, the DNA is TGTGCCAGCAGCAAACGAAACACAGAGACGCAGTATTTT. The encoded protein is CASSKRNTETQYF.

This clone appeared a few times. The chain combines TRBV10-2 with TRBJ2-5, with D maybe TRBD2 (5 bases). Looked up from germline, CDR1 is WSHSY and CDR2 is SAAADI. This CDR3 has 15 residues. Deletions cut 3 bases from V and 5 bases from J, with 16 bases between. The DNA of the CDR3 is TGCGCCAGCAGTGACCCTGGAGGACGGAGGGAGACCCAGTACTTC. Protein sequence: CASSDPGGRRETQYF.

This chain joins TRBV7-8 and TRBJ1-5, with 9 bases that match TRBD1. Per germline, CDR1 SGHVS and CDR2 FQNEAQ. V was clipped by 1 base and J by 3 bases; unmatched bases: 7. CDR3 length equals 17 residues. CDR3 nucleotide sequence: TGTGCCAGCAGCTTAGGGGTCACAGGGGGCCTCAATCAGCCCCAGCATTTT. Its protein is CASSLGVTGGLNQPQHF.

CDR3 residues: CASSPADTQYF. DNA of the CDR3: TGTGCCAGCAGTCCGGCAGATACGCAGTATTTT. This chain joins TRBV6-6 and TRBJ2-3; D is undetermined. Germline V lookup: CDR1 MNHNY, CDR2 SVGAGI (reference sequence). The CDR3 runs 11 residues. V gave up 5 bases and J gave up 4 bases, with 4 bases separating them.

V is TRBV6-5 and J is TRBJ1-2; 8 bases match TRBD1. Germline V CDR1 and CDR2: MNHEY, SVGAGI. The CDR3 runs to 13 residues. Trimming at V came to 9 bases and at J to 2 bases, leaving 5 bases not matched to a gene. CDR3 nucleotides: TGTGCCAGTGGACAGGGAGCGAACTATGGCTACACCTTC. Amino acids: CASGQGANYGYTF.

The chain joins TRBV28 to TRBJ1-6, with TRBD1 as a possible D gene (5 bases). The ends were cut back, 3 bases at V and 10 bases at J, with 19 bases in the middle. Germline CDR1 is MDHEN and CDR2 is SYDVKM. The CDR3 covers 16 residues. CDR3 nucleotides: TGTGCCAGCAGTTTGGACCACGAAGGGGCGGTATCACCCCTCCACTTT. Translating it yields CASSLDHEGAVSPLHF.

This rearrangement joins TRBV7-2 to TRBJ1-5; possible D gene TRBD1, 6 bases. This CDR3 comprises 13 residues. Trimming shortened V by 5 bases and J by 3 bases, and 8 bases separated the two germline ends. Germline values: CDR1 SGHTA, CDR2 FQGNSA. DNA of the CDR3: TGTGCCAGCAGCGACAGGCACAATCAGCCCCAGCATTTT. Protein product: CASSDRHNQPQHF.